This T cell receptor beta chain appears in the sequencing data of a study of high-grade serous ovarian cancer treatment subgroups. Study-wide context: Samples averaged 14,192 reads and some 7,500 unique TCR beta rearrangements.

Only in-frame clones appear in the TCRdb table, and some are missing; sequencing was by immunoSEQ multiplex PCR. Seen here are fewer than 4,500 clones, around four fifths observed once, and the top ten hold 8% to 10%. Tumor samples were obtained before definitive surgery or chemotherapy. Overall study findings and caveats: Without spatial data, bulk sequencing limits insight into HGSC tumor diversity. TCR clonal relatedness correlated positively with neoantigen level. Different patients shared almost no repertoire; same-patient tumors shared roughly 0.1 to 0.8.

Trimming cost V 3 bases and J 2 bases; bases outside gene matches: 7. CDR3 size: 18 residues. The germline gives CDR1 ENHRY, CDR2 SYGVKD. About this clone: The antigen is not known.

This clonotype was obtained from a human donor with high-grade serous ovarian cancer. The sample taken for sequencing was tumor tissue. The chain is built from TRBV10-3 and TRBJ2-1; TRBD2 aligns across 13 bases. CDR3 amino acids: CAISEALAGGLAYNEQFF. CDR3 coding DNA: TGTGCCATCAGTGAAGCACTAGCGGGGGGGTTAGCCTACAATGAGCAGTTCTTC.